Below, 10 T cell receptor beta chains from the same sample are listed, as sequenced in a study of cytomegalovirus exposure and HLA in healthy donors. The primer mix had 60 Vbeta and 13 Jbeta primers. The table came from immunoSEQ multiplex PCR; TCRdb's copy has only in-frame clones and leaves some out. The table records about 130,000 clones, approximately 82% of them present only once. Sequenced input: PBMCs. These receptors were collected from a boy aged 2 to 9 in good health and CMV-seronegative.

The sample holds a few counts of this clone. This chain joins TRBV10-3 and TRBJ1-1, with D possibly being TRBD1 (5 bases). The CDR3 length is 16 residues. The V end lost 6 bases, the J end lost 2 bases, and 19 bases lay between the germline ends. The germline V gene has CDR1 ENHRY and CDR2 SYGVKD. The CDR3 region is CAIRQGGDSLNTEAFF. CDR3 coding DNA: TGTGCCATCAGGCAGGGTGGGGACTCCCTCAACACTGAAGCTTTCTTT.

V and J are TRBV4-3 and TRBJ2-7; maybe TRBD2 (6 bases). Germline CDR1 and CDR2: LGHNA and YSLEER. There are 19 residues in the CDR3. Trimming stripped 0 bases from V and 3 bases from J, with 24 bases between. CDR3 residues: CASSQDPHRETGMDYEQYF. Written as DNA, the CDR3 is TGCGCCAGCAGCCAAGATCCCCACCGGGAGACCGGGATGGACTACGAGCAGTACTTC.

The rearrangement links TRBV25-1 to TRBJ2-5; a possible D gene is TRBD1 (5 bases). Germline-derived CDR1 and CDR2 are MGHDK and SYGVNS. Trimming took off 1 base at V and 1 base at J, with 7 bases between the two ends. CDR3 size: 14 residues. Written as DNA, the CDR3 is TGTGCCAGCAGTGAATCTGGGGCCCAAGAGACCCAGTACTTC. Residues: CASSESGAQETQYF.

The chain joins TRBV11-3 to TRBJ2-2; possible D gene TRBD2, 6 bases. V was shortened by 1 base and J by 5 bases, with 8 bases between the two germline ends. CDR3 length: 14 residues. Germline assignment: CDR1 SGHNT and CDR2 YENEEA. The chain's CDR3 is CASSLVGGTGELFF. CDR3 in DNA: TGTGCCAGCAGCTTAGTTGGGGGGACCGGGGAGCTGTTTTTT.

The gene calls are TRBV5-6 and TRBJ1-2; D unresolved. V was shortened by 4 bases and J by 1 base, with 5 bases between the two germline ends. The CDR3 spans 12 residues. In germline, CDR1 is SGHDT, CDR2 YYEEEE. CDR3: CASSPGNYGYTF. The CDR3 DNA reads TGTGCCAGCAGCCCGGGTAACTATGGCTACACCTTC.

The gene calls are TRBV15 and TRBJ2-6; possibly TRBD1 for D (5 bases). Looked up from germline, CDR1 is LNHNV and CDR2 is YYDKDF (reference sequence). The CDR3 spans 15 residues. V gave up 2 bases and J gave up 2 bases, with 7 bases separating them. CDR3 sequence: CATSRQGTGANVLTF. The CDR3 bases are TGTGCCACCAGCAGACAGGGAACTGGGGCCAACGTCCTGACTTTC.

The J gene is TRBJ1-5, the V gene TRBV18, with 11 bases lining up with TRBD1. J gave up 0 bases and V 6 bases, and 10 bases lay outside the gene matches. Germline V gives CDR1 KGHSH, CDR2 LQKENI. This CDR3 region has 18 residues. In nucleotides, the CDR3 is TGTGCCAGCTCCCTAGGACAGGGGGCTCGGCATAGCAATCAGCCCCAGCATTTT. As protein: CASSLGQGARHSNQPQHF.

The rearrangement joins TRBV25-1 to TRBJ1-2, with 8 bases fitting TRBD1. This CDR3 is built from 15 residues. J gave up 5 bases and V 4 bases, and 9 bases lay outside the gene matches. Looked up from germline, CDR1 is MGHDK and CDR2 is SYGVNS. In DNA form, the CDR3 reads TGTGCCAGCAGTGCCTCGGACAGGGACCTATATGGCTACACCTTC. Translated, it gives CASSASDRDLYGYTF.

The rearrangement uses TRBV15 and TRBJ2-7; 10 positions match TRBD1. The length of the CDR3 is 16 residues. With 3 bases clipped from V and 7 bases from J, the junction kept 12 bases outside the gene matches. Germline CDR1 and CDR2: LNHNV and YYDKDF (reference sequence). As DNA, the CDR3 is TGTGCCACCAGCAGTAGGACAGGGGGAAGAGTTAGGGAGCAGTACGTC. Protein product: CATSSRTGGRVREQYV.

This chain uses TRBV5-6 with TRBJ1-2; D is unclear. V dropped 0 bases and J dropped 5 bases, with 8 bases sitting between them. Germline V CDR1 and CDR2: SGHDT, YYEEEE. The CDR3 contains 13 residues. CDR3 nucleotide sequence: TGTGCCAGCAGCTTGGGACAAGTTTATGGCTACACCTTC. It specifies CASSLGQVYGYTF.